A single sample is the source of the 23 T cell receptor beta chains below, sequenced in a study of T cells in Graves' hyperthyroidism and ophthalmopathy. From RNA transcripts, TCR beta CDR3 regions were amplified. The HTBI primer set served for first-round RT-PCR of the TCR CDR3. TCRdb processed the multiplex PCR reads anew with MiXCR; each CDR3 protein has one entry. The sample consists of hundreds of thousands of distinct CDR3 sequences, approximately 15% of them appearing once. Sequenced input: blood. Receptors originate from a woman aged 55-70 years with Graves' ophthalmopathy.

Only one count was recorded for this clonotype. The chain joins TRBV28 to TRBJ2-1; D may be TRBD1 (6 bases). Trimming took off 11 bases at V and 11 bases at J, with 25 bases between the two ends. The CDR3 totals 14 residues. Germline V gene lookup returns CDR1 MDHEN and CDR2 SYDVKM. The CDR3 DNA follows: TGTGCCTGGAGTGTACAGCGGCAGGGGACCAAGCAGTTCTTC. Translated: CAWSVQRQGTKQFF.

This clonotype occurred many times. The chain carries TRBV7-2 and TRBJ2-7; 8 bases fit TRBD2. The CDR3 extends over 15 amino acids. The V segment lost 5 bases and the J segment 4 bases; nucleotides outside the gene matches: 10. The germline V gene has CDR1 SGHTA and CDR2 FQGNSA. The CDR3 sequence: CASSPRTSQTYEQYF. DNA of the CDR3: TGTGCCAGCAGCCCGAGGACTAGCCAAACATACGAGCAGTACTTC.

The J gene is TRBJ2-7, the V gene TRBV28, with a possible D match to TRBD2 (6 bases). In germline, CDR1 is MDHEN, CDR2 SYDVKM. The CDR3 has 14 amino acids. The ends were cut back, 6 bases at V and 7 bases at J, with 19 bases in the middle. Here the CDR3 reads CASRPYGRPWEQYF. For the CDR3, the DNA is TGTGCCAGCAGGCCGTACGGGAGACCCTGGGAGCAGTACTTC.

The chain is built from TRBV5-1 and TRBJ2-6; D gene unclear. The CDR3 runs to 15 residues. From germline, CDR1 is SGHRS and CDR2 YFSETQ. V lost 7 bases, J lost 2 bases, and 13 bases lay in between. The CDR3 protein is CASSAPETGANVLTF. DNA of the CDR3: TGCGCCAGCTCAGCCCCGGAAACTGGGGCCAACGTCCTGACTTTC.

The chain recombines TRBV28 with TRBJ1-4, with 10 bases identical to TRBD1. Trimming took 7 bases from V and 6 from J; bases not matched to a gene: 8. Germline V gene lookup returns CDR1 MDHEN and CDR2 SYDVKM. This CDR3 has 15 residues. CDR3 residues: CASKLTGGAYEKLFF. The CDR3 nucleotides read TGTGCCAGCAAGCTGACAGGGGGCGCGTATGAAAAACTGTTTTTT.

This clonotype was seen a few times. The chain couples TRBV6-2 or TRBV6-3 to TRBJ1-1; D may be TRBD1 (6 bases). With 5 bases removed from V and 6 bases from J, the gap between germline ends came to 13 bases. The CDR3 is 13 amino acids. Germline V gives CDR1 MNHEY, CDR2 SVGEGT. CDR3 in DNA: TGTGCCAGCAGTGGACAGAGAAACGCTGAAGCTTTCTTT. It encodes CASSGQRNAEAFF.

This clonotype has a count of ten or more. The gene calls are TRBV6-1 and TRBJ2-7; TRBD2 might be the D (7 bases). V gave up 2 bases and J gave up 0 bases, with 14 bases separating them. Germline assignment: CDR1 MNHNS and CDR2 SASEGT. The CDR3 runs 16 residues. CDR3 region: CASSELGGGSSYEQYF. The CDR3 bases are TGTGCCAGCAGTGAATTGGGGGGCGGGAGCTCCTACGAGCAGTACTTC.

This clonotype was detected many times. The chain uses TRBV7-9 and TRBJ2-1; 8 nucleotides match TRBD1. J gave up 10 bases and V 5 bases, and 10 bases lay outside the gene matches. CDR3 length: 14 residues. Germline values: CDR1 SEHNR, CDR2 FQNEAQ (reference sequence). The CDR3 loop reads CASSGTAGGHEQFF. As DNA, the CDR3 is TGTGCCAGCAGCGGAACGGCAGGGGGCCACGAGCAGTTCTTC.

The chain couples TRBV29-1 to TRBJ2-5; the match to TRBD2 covers 7 bases. Gene TRBJ2-1 matches the end of the DNA better, so the J call may be wrong. CDR1 and CDR2 from the germline V gene are SQVTM and ANQGSEA. The CDR3 has 11 amino acids. The CDR3: CSVLEGGTQFF. The CDR3 DNA is TGCAGCGTTCTCGAGGGAGGGACCCAGTTCTTC.

This clonotype was observed a few times. The chain uses TRBV5-1 and TRBJ2-7, with TRBD1 matching over 10 bases. The CDR3 length is 14 residues. V lost 6 bases to trimming and J lost 1 base; unmatched junction nucleotides: 4. The V gene's germline CDR1 is SGHRS and CDR2 YFSETQ. The CDR3 DNA reads TGCGCCAGCAACCTGGGACAGGGGTCCTACGAGCAGTACTTC. Translating gives CASNLGQGSYEQYF.

In its sample, this clonotype was seen many times. The DNA of the CDR3 is TGTGCCAGCAGCTTAGTTCAGGCCTACGAGCAGTACTTC. The encoded protein is CASSLVQAYEQYF. V gene TRBV11-2 combines with J gene TRBJ2-7; D unclear. The germline V gene has CDR1 SGHAT and CDR2 FQNNGV. The CDR3 covers 13 residues. Trimming removed 1 base at V and 2 bases at J, with 6 bases between.

This clonotype occurred many times. The V call is TRBV28, the J call TRBJ2-3; 10 positions match TRBD1. The CDR3 length is 16 residues. The ends lost 5 bases at V and 2 bases at J; junction bases unmatched: 7. The germline gives CDR1 MDHEN, CDR2 SYDVKM. DNA of the CDR3: TGTGCCAGCAGTCTCGCCGGGACAGGGGTCACAGATACGCAGTATTTT. It is translated as CASSLAGTGVTDTQYF.

This clonotype has a count of ten or more. The J gene is TRBJ2-5, the V gene TRBV2; D could derive from TRBD1 or TRBD2 (5 bases each). V was trimmed by 8 bases and J by 7 bases, leaving 11 bases between them. The CDR3 sequence is 11 residues long. The germline V gene has CDR1 SNHLY and CDR2 FYNNEI. CDR3 in amino acids: CASGEQGTQYF. The CDR3 DNA sequence: TGTGCCAGCGGGGAGCAGGGGACCCAGTACTTC.

This clonotype was picked up many times. The rearrangement joins TRBV7-9 to TRBJ1-2; TRBD1 might be the D (6 bases). There are 14 residues in the CDR3. Germline CDR1 reads SEHNR; CDR2 reads FQNEAQ (reference sequence). The V and J ends lost 0 bases and 4 bases respectively, with 9 bases between them. The CDR3 nucleotides are TGTGCCAGCAGCTTAGCTGGCAGGGGCTATGGCTACACCTTC. Amino acids: CASSLAGRGYGYTF.

This clonotype was picked up many times. This chain's CDR3 is CASSQADRAQYF. The CDR3 bases are TGTGCCAGCAGCCAAGCAGACAGGGCCCAGTACTTC. This chain uses TRBV3-1 with TRBJ2-5; 7 bases match TRBD1. Trimming took 1 base from V and 9 from J; bases not matched to a gene: 2. Germline assignment: CDR1 LGHDT and CDR2 YNNKEL (reference sequence). The CDR3 runs to 12 residues.

This clonotype was seen ten or more times. The chain couples TRBV6-1 to TRBJ2-7; D may match TRBD1 or TRBD2 (5 bases each). Germline CDR1 MNHNS, CDR2 SASEGT. V lost 5 bases, J lost 2 bases, and 13 bases lay in between. This CDR3 is 14 amino acids long. In DNA, the CDR3 is TGTGCCAGCAGTCACACTACGGGACCCTACGAGCAGTACTTC. Translated: CASSHTTGPYEQYF.

J is TRBJ2-7 and V is TRBV7-3; 10 bases agree with TRBD1. This CDR3 is built from 16 residues. Looked up from germline, CDR1 is SGHTA and CDR2 is FQGTGA. J gave up 6 bases and V 5 bases, and 13 bases lay outside the gene matches. CDR3 residues: CASSQVQGDRGGEQYF. CDR3 DNA sequence: TGTGCCAGCAGCCAAGTCCAGGGGGACAGGGGAGGCGAGCAGTACTTC.

This sequence joins TRBV4-3 and TRBJ1-2; a weak D match, TRBD1 (5 bases). This CDR3 is built from 14 residues. V lost 0 bases and J lost 7, with 12 bases in between. Per germline, CDR1 LGHNA and CDR2 YSLEER. This chain's CDR3 is CASSQEAREGGYTF. In nucleotides, the CDR3 is TGCGCCAGCAGCCAAGAAGCCAGGGAAGGTGGCTACACCTTC.

In its sample, this clonotype was seen a few times. The rearrangement joins TRBV20-1 to TRBJ1-2; possible D gene TRBD1, 5 bases. Trimming cost V 6 bases and J 4 bases, with 24 bases left between them. Germline CDR1 DFQATT, CDR2 SNEGSKA (reference sequence). This CDR3 is 16 amino acids long. This CDR3 reads CSAPGAVRTIAYGYTF. In DNA, the CDR3 is TGCAGTGCGCCCGGGGCCGTCAGGACAATTGCCTATGGCTACACCTTC.

This clonotype was seen many times. CDR3 in DNA: TGCAGTGCTAGAGATCTGGGCAGATCCTACGAGCAGTACTTC. Translated: CSARDLGRSYEQYF. The V gene is TRBV20-1, the J gene TRBJ2-7; D remains unclear. Germline values: CDR1 DFQATT, CDR2 SNEGSKA (reference sequence). The CDR3 totals 14 residues. Trimming pared 0 bases from V and 1 base from J, leaving 10 bases between.

This clonotype was picked up a small number of times. The chain recombines TRBV2 with TRBJ1-2, with 7 nucleotides matching TRBD1. Per germline, CDR1 SNHLY and CDR2 FYNNEI. V dropped 7 bases and J dropped 1; count of bases not matched to a gene: 6. There are 14 residues in the CDR3. CDR3: CASTGQVLNYGYTF. CDR3 DNA: TGTGCCAGCACCGGACAGGTGCTTAACTATGGCTACACCTTC.

This clonotype was detected only a few times. This chain connects TRBV5-1 to TRBJ2-7; D remains ambiguous. Trimming took 1 base from V and 6 from J, leaving 14 bases between them. CDR3 length equals 14 residues. The germline gives CDR1 SGHRS, CDR2 YFSETQ. As DNA, the CDR3 is TGCGCCAGCAGCTTGACTTCCTTCACCTCCGAGCAGTACTTC. It specifies CASSLTSFTSEQYF.

This clonotype was recorded at least ten times. The CDR3 sequence: CSAVKGAANTEAFF. The CDR3 DNA follows: TGCAGTGCTGTCAAGGGAGCCGCGAACACTGAAGCTTTCTTT. The rearrangement joins TRBV20-1 to TRBJ1-1; D is ambiguous. This CDR3 is 14 amino acids long. Germline loops: CDR1 DFQATT, CDR2 SNEGSKA (reference sequence). The V gene lost 5 bases and the J gene lost 1 base, with 14 bases spanning the gap.